The TCR beta chain described here comes from a study of post-analysis software for immune sequencing data. Overall study context: Patients with relapsing-remitting, secondary progressive and progressive-relapsing multiple sclerosis courses were all represented. General study findings and limits: Roughly 5 TRBV segments occurring more often in patients than controls included TRBV5-6, TRBV5-1 and TRBV20-1. The authors found that F measure strongly co-clustered same-batch samples. Those with multiple sclerosis, the patient group, showed significantly lower normalized Chao1 diversity than controls.

Carried by the TCR beta cDNA libraries were unique molecular identifiers. With roughly 0.95 to 11 million T cells as the source, 500,000 to 650,000 cDNA molecules resulted. Via MiXCR, TCRdb re-called the PCR reads, giving one row per CDR3 protein. The sample lists 820,000 or so distinct CDR3 sequences, about 53% occurring once. As concerns this clonotype: Its antigen is unknown.

Per the germline V gene, CDR1 is DFQATT and CDR2 is SNEGSKA (reference sequence). V lost 6 bases, J lost 4 bases, and 13 bases lay in between. The CDR3 consists of 13 residues. Material: blood. The chain has TRBV20-1 and TRBJ2-1, with a tentative D call TRBD1 (6 bases). This receptor was obtained from a girl aged 10 to 17 with multiple sclerosis. The CDR3 DNA follows: TGCAGTGCCGTACCAGGACAGTACAATGAGCAGTTCTTC. It is translated as CSAVPGQYNEQFF.